The 11 T cell receptor beta chains below were found in one sample sequenced in a study of identifying expanded T cells in peripheral blood. Produced via immunoSEQ multiplex PCR; TCRdb's table is partial and in-frame only. Of about 98,000 clones listed, 70% to 90% are singletons. Sample: blood. These receptors were obtained from a person aged 18 to 75 in good health.

The chain combines TRBV21-1 with TRBJ1-4; the table's D call of TRBD1 was not tested on the DNA. TRBV21-1 constitutes a pseudogene. The CDR3 length is 14 residues. The CDR3 loop is CASSGKRGNEKLFF. The CDR3 coding sequence is TGTGCCAGCAGCGGGAAAAGGGGAAATGAAAAACTGTTTTTT.

J is TRBJ1-5 and V is TRBV7-7, with 7 bases identical to TRBD1. The CDR3 has 17 residues. V trimming: 3 bases; J trimming: 1 base; junction bases outside the gene matches: 9. CDR1 is SSHAT, CDR2 FNYEAQ, per germline (reference sequence). Here the CDR3 DNA reads TGTGCCAGCAGCTTGCGACAGGGACCTCTCAGCAATCAGCCCCAGCATTTT. Protein sequence: CASSLRQGPLSNQPQHF.

V is TRBV5-1 and J is TRBJ1-1; D perhaps matches TRBD1 (6 bases). Trimming left V 3 bases short and J 1 base short, with 13 bases between. Per the germline V gene, CDR1 is SGHRS and CDR2 is YFSETQ. This CDR3 contains 15 residues. The CDR3 DNA reads as TGCGCCAGCAGCTCGGGACACCAAACGAACACTGAAGCTTTCTTT. Translating it yields CASSSGHQTNTEAFF.

The chain couples TRBV9 to TRBJ2-6; no definite D call. From germline, CDR1 is SGDLS and CDR2 YYNGEE. V was cut by 3 bases and J by 1 base, with 5 bases left in between. This CDR3 comprises 14 residues. CDR3 sequence reads: CASSGISGANVLTF. Here the CDR3 DNA reads TGTGCCAGCAGCGGGATTTCTGGGGCCAACGTCCTGACTTTC. Drawing the rest from reference TRBV9 and TRBJ2-6, the complete variable domain is DSGVTQTPKHLITATGQRVTLRCSPRSGDLSVYWYQQSLDQGLQFLIQYYNGEERAKGNILERFSAQQFPDLHSELNLSSLELGDSALYFCASSGISGANVLTFGAGSRLTVL.

The chain is built from TRBV6-1 and TRBJ1-1; 11 bases are shared with TRBD1. The CDR3 covers 14 residues. V dropped 0 bases and J dropped 12; count of bases not matched to a gene: 6. The germline V gene has CDR1 MNHNS and CDR2 SASEGT. The CDR3 nucleotides read TGTGCCAGCAGTGAAGCAGGACAGGGGGCGCGGTCTTTCTTT. Its translation: CASSEAGQGARSFF.

The rearrangement joins TRBV4-3 to TRBJ2-7, with 8 positions matching TRBD1. CDR1 is LGHNA, CDR2 YSLEER, per germline. The J segment lost 3 bases and the V segment lost 0 bases, leaving 4 bases of the junction unmatched. This CDR3 comprises 15 residues. The CDR3 here is CASSQELGQGYEQYF. CDR3 in DNA: TGCGCCAGCAGCCAAGAGCTAGGACAGGGCTACGAGCAGTACTTC.

This chain connects TRBV6-6 to TRBJ2-5; D possibly corresponds to TRBD2 (5 bases). Germline-derived CDR1 and CDR2 are MNHNY and SVGAGI (reference sequence). The V end was cut by 0 bases, the J end by 2 bases, with 10 bases between. The CDR3 runs 15 residues. The CDR3 spells CASSYSALEQETQYF. The CDR3 DNA is TGTGCCAGCAGTTACTCGGCACTAGAACAAGAGACCCAGTACTTC.

The V gene is TRBV5-1, the J gene TRBJ2-1, with D perhaps TRBD1 or TRBD2 (5 bases each). Between the trimmed V and J ends, which lost 5 bases and 7 bases, there was a span of 19 bases. The germline V gene encodes CDR1 SGHRS and CDR2 YFSETQ. CDR3 length: 15 residues. The CDR3: CASRGWEFEGNEQFF. The CDR3 DNA reads TGCGCCAGCAGAGGTTGGGAGTTTGAGGGGAATGAGCAGTTCTTC.

The rearrangement links TRBV27 to TRBJ1-2; D uncertain. This CDR3 is built from 10 residues. The V end was cut by 5 bases, the J end by 8 bases, with 6 bases between. Germline assignment: CDR1 MNHEY and CDR2 SMNVEV (reference sequence). The CDR3: CASSRRGYTF. The CDR3 DNA reads TGTGCCAGCAGTCGTAGGGGCTACACCTTC.

The chain is built from TRBV6-6 and TRBJ1-1; D gene uncertain. Germline CDR1 reads MNHNY; CDR2 reads SVGAGI (reference sequence). This CDR3 is built from 14 residues. V shed 7 bases and J shed 0 bases, with 12 bases lying between them. The CDR3 loop reads CASKAHTVNTEAFF. The CDR3 nucleotides are TGTGCCAGCAAAGCCCATACAGTGAACACTGAAGCTTTCTTT.

The V call is TRBV7-2, the J call TRBJ2-3; no clear D gene. Deletions cut 5 bases from V and 3 bases from J, with 15 bases between. The CDR3 extends over 15 amino acids. Per germline, CDR1 SGHTA and CDR2 FQGNSA. The CDR3 sequence: CASSPPNLRTDTQYF. The CDR3 nucleotides are TGTGCCAGCAGCCCACCGAATCTGCGGACAGATACGCAGTATTTT.